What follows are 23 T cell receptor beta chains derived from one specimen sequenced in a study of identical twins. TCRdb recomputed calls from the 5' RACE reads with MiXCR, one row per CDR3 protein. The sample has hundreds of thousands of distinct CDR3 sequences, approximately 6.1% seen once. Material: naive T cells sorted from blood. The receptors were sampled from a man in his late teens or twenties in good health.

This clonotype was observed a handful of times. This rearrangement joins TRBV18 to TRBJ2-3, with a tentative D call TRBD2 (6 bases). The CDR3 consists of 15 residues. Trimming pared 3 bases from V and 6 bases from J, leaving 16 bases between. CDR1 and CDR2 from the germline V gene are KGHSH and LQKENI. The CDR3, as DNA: TGTGCCAGCTCACCCCCACTAGCCGGGTTGGATACGCAGTATTTT. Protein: CASSPPLAGLDTQYF.

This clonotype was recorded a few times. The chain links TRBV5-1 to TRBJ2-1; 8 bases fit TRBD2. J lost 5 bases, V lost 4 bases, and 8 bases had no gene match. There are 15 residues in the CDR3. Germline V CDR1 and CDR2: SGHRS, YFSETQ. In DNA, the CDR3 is TGCGCCAGCAGCCACCTAGCGGGCCAGAACAATGAGCAGTTCTTC. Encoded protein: CASSHLAGQNNEQFF.

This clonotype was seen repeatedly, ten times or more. The CDR3 here is CATSDLAPGQGVQETQYF. The CDR3 DNA is TGTGCCACCAGTGATTTGGCCCCGGGACAGGGCGTACAAGAGACCCAGTACTTC. The chain joins TRBV24-1 to TRBJ2-5; 9 bases match TRBD1. This CDR3 has 18 residues. Trimming removed 0 bases from V and 2 bases from J; junction bases left unmatched: 9. Germline CDR1 reads KGHDR; CDR2 reads SFDVKD.

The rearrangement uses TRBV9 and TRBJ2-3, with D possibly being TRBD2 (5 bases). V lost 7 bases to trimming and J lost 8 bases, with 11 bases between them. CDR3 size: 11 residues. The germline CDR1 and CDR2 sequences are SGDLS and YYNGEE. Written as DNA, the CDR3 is TGTGCCAGCGCCCTCGAGGGTACGCAGTATTTT. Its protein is CASALEGTQYF.

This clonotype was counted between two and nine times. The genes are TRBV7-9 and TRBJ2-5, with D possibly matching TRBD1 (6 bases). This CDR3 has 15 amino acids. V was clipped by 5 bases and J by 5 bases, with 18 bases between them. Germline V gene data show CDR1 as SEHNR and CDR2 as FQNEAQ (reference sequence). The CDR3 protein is CASSGRGEPHETQYF. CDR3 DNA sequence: TGTGCCAGCAGCGGCAGGGGCGAACCGCACGAGACCCAGTACTTC. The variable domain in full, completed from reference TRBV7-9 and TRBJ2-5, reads DTGVSQNPRHKITKRGQNVTFRCDPISEHNRLYWYRQTLGQGPEFLTYFQNEAQLEKSRLLSDRFSAERPKGSFSTLEIQRTEQGDSAMYLCASSGRGEPHETQYFGPGTRLLVL.

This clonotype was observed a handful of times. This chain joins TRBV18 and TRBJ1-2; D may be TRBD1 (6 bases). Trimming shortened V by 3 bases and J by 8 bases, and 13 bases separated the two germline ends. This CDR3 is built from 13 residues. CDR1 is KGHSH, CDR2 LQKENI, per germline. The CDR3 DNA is TGTGCCAGCTCACCTAATCGACAGGACGGCTACACCTTC. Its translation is CASSPNRQDGYTF.

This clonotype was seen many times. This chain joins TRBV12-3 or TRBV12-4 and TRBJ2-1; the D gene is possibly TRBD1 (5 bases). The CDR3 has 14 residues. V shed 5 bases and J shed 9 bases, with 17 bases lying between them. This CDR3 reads CASSPSGLLGEQFF. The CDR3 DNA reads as TGTGCCAGCAGTCCCTCAGGGTTATTGGGTGAGCAGTTCTTC.

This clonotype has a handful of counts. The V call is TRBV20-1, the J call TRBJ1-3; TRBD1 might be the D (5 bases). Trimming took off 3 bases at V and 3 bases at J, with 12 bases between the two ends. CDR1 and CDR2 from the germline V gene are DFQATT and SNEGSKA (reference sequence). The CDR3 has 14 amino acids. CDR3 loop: CSASRQGLGNTIYF. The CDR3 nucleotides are TGCAGTGCTAGCCGTCAGGGTCTTGGAAACACCATATATTTT.

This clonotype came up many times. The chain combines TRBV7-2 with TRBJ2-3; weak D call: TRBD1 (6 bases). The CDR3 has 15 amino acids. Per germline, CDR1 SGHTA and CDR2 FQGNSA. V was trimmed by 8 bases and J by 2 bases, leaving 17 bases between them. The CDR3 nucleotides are TGTGCCAGCGGAGAGGACAGAGCACACACAGATACGCAGTATTTT. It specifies CASGEDRAHTDTQYF.

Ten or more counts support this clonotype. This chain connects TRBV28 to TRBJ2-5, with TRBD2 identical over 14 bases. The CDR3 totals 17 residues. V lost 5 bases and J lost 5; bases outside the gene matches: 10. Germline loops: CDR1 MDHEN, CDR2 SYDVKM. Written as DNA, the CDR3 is TGTGCCAGCAGTCTTGGGGGACTAGCGGGAGCGGGGGAGACCCAGTACTTC. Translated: CASSLGGLAGAGETQYF. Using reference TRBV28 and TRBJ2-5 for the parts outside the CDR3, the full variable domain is DVKVTQSSRYLVKRTGEKVFLECVQDMDHENMFWYRQDPGLGLRLIYFSYDVKMKEKGDIPEGYSVSREKKERFSLILESASTNQTSMYLCASSLGGLAGAGETQYFGPGTRLLVL.

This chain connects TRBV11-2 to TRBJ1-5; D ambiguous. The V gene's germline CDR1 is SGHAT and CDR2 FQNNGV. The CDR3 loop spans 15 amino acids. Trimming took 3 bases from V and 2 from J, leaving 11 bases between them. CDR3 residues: CASSFSGIGNQPQHF. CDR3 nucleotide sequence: TGTGCCAGCAGCTTTTCCGGGATAGGCAATCAGCCCCAGCATTTT.

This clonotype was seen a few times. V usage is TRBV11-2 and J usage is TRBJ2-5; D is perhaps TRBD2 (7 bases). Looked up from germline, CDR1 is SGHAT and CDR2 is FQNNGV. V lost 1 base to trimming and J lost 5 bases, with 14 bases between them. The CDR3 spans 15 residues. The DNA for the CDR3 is TGTGCCAGCAGCTTAGGGCGGGGGCAGAGGGAGACCCAGTACTTC. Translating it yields CASSLGRGQRETQYF.

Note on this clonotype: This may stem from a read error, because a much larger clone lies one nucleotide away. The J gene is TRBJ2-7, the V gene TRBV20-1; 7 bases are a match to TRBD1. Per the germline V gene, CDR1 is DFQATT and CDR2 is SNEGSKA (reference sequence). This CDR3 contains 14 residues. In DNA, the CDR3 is TGCAGTACTAGAGACCGGGACAGACTCGACGAGCAGTACTTC. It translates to CSTRDRDRLDEQYF.

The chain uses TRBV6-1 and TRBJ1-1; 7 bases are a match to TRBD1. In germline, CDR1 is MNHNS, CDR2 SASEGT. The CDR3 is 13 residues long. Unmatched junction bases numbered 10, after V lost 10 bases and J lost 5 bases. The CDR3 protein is CATQGGRRTEAFF. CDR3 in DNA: TGTGCCACCCAGGGGGGCCGGAGGACTGAAGCTTTCTTT.

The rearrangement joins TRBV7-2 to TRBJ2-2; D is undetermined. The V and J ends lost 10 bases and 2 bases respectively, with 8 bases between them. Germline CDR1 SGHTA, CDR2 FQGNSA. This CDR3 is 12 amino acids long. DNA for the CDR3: TGTGCCATTCACGAAAACACCGGGGAGCTGTTTTTT. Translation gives CAIHENTGELFF.

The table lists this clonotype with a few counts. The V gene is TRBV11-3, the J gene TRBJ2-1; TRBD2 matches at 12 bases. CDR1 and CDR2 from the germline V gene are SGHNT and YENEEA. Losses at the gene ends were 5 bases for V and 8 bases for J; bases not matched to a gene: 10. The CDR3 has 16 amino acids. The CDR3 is CASSPGLAGMFYEQFF. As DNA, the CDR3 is TGTGCCAGCAGCCCGGGACTAGCGGGTATGTTCTATGAGCAGTTCTTC.

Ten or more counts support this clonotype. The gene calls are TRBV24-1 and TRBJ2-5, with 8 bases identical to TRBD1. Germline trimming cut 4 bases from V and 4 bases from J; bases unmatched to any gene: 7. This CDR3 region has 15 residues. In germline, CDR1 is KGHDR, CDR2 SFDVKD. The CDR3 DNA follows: TGTGCCACCAGTGACCGGGGACAGGTGACAGAGACCCAGTACTTC. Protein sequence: CATSDRGQVTETQYF.

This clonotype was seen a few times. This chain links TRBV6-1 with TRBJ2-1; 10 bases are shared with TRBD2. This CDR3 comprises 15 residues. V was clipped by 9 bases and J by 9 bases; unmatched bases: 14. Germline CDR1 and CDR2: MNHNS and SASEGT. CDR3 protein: CASTPRGLATSEQFF. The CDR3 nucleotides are TGTGCCAGTACCCCGAGGGGACTAGCGACGAGTGAGCAGTTCTTC.

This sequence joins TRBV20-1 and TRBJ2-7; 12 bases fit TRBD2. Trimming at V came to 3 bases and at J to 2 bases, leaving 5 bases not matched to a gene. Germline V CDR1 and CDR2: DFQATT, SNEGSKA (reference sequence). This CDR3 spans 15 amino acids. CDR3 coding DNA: TGCAGTGCTAGGGATACTAGCGGGGGGACCTACGAGCAGTACTTC. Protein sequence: CSARDTSGGTYEQYF.

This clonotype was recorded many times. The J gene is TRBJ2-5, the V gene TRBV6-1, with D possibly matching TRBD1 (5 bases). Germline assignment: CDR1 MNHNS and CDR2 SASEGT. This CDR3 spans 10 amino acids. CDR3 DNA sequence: TGTGCGGAAGGGGAAGAGACCCAGTACTTC. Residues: CAEGEETQYF.

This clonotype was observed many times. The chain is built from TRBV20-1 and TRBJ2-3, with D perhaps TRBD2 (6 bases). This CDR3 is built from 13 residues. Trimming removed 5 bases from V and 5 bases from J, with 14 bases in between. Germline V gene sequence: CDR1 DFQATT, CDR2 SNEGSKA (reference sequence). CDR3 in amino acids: CSAYRGTGDTQYF. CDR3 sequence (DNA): TGCAGTGCTTATCGTGGGACTGGAGATACGCAGTATTTT.

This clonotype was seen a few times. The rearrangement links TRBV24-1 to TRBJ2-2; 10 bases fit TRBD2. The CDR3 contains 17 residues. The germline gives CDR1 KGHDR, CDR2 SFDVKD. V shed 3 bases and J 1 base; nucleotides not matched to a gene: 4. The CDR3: CATSDILAGENTGELFF. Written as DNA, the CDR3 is TGTGCCACCAGTGATATCCTAGCGGGAGAGAACACCGGGGAGCTGTTTTTT.

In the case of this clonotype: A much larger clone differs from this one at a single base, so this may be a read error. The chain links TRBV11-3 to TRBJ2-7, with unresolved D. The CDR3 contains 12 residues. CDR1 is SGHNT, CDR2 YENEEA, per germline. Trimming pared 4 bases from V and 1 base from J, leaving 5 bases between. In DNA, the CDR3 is TGTGCCAGCAGCTGGGGTTCCTACGAGCAGTACGTC. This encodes CASSWGSYEQYV.